This T cell receptor (beta chain) was sequenced during a study of CXCR3-negative and CXCR3-positive naive CD8 T cells. Study-level background: Libraries each contributed about 1.5 +/- 0.3 million TRB reads, for roughly 130 million in total.

General observations from the study: A higher hydrophobicity marked the TRB CDR3s of CXCR3-positive naive cells versus CXCR3-negative naive cells.

This CDR3 comprises 11 residues. Germline V gene data show CDR1 as SQVTM and CDR2 as ANQGSEA. Libraries were UMI-labeled 5' RACE TRB cDNA. One entry per CDR3 protein, without DNA, is what TCRdb gives after re-calling the 5' RACE reads. This sample's clone table lists some 140,000 distinct CDR3 sequences. A word on this clonotype: Its antigen remains unidentified.

Naive CD8+ T cells had a CD45RO-CCR7+CD27+CD95- phenotype. This receptor was obtained from a human donor in good health. Some clones in this sample may be carry-over from other donors' samples. The sequencing input was naive CXCR3+ CD8+ T cells from blood. Subset meaning: CD45RO-CCR7+CD27+CD95- naive CD8+ T cells expressing CXCR3 (TNR3+). The rearrangement uses TRBV29-1 and TRBJ2-5; TCRdb indicates TRBD2, and absent DNA this call remains unverified. The chain's CDR3 is CSVSGRETQYF.